This T cell receptor (beta chain) came from a study of blood T cell repertoires in COVID-19. For the study at large: COVID-19 samples, acute and convalescent, were from the United States, Italy and Spain. Sample material is recorded as cDNA or gDNA derived from T cells, B-cell-depleted T cells, or PBMCs.

As processed by the authors: Estimated nucleated cell counts came from reference gene primer amplification. The data were produced by immunoSEQ multiplex PCR, yet TCRdb's version contains in-frame clones alone and is incomplete. V, J and clone size are taken as reported in that table, and D and trimming were inferred from the DNA itself. This table has fewer than 60,000 clones, around 90% appearing once. There are 15 residues in the CDR3. The ends lost 5 bases at V and 10 bases at J; junction bases unmatched: 5. Germline V gene lookup returns CDR1 MNHEY and CDR2 SMNVEV (reference sequence). Sequenced input: peripheral blood. This rearrangement joins TRBV27 to TRBJ2-1, with TRBD2 matching over 16 bases. The source is a human donor in a cohort sampled during active COVID-19. This chain's CDR3 is CASSPRGLAGGEQFF. In DNA, the CDR3 is TGTGCCAGCAGTCCACGGGGACTAGCGGGAGGGGAGCAGTTCTTC.